This record covers a single T cell receptor beta chain. Trimming took 2 bases from V and 3 from J, leaving 10 bases between them. The CDR3 contains 14 residues. The V gene's germline CDR1 is MDHEN and CDR2 SYDVKM. The data were obtained in a study of blood T cell repertoires in COVID-19. The repertoire was sequenced with immunoSEQ multiplex PCR; TCRdb's copy has only in-frame clones and lacks some. The sample has 410,000 or so clones, about nine tenths seen once. This TCR derives from a woman between 40 and 55 years old with COVID-19, enrolled during active disease. The V call is TRBV28, the J call TRBJ1-2; D is unclear. Sequenced sample: peripheral blood. The CDR3 bases are TGTGCCAGCAGTTTAGTGGGCGCCGACTATGGCTACACCTTC. This sequence encodes CASSLVGADYGYTF.